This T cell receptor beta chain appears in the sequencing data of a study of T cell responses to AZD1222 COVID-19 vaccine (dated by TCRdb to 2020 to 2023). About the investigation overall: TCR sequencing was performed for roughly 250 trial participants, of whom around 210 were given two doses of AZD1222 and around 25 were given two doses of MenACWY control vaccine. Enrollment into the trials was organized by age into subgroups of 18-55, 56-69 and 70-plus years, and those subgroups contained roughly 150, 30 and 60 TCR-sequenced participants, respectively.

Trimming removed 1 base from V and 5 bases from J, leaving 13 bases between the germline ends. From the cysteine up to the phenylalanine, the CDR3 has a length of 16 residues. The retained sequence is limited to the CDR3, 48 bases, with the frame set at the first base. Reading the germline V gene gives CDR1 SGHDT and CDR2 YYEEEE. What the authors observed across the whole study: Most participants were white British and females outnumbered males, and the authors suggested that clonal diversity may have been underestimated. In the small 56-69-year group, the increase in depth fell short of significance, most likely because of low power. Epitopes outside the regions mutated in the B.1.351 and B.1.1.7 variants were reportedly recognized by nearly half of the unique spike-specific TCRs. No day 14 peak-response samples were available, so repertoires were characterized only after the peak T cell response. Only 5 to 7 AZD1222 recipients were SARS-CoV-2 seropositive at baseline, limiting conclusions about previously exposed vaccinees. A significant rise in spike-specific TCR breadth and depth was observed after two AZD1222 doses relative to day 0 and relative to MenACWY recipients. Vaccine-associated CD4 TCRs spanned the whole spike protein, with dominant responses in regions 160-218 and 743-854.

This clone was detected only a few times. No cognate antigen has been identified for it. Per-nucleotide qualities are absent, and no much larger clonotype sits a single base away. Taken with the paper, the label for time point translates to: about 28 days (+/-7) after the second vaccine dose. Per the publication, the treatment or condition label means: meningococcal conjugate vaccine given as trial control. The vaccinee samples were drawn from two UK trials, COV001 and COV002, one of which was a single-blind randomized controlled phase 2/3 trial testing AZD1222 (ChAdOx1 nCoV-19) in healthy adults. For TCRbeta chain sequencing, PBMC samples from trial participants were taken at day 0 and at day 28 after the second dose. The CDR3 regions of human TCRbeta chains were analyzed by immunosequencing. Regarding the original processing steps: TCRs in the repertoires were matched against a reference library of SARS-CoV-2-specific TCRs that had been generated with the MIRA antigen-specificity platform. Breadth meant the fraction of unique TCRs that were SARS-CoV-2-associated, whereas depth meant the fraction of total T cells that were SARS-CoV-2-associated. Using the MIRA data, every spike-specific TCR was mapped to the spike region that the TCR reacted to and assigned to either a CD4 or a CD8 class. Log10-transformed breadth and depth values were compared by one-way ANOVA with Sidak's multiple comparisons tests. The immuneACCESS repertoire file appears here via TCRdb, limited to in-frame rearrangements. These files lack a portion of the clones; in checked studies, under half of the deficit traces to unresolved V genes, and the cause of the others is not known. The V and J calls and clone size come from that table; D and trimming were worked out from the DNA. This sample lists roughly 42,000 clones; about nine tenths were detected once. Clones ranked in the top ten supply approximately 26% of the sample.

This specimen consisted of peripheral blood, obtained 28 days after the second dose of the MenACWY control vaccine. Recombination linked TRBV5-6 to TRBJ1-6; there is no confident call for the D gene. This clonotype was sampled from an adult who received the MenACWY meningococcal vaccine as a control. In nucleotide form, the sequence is TGTGCCAGCAGCTTGACCCTCCTAGGGAATAATTCACCCCTCCACTTT. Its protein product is CASSLTLLGNNSPLHF.